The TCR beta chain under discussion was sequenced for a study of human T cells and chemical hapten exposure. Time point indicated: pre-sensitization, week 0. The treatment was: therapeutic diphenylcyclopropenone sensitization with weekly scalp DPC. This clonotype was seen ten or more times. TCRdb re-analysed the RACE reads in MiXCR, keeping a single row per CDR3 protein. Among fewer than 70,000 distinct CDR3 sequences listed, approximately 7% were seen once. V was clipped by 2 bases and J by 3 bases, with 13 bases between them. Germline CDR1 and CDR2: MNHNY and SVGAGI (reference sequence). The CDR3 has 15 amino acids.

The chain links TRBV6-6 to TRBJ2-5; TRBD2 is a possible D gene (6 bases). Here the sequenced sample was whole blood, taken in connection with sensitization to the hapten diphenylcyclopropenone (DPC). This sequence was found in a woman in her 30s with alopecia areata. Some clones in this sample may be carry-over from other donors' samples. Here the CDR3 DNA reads TGTGCCAGCAGTTACCCAGAGGGGAGGAAAGAGACCCAGTACTTC. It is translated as CASSYPEGRKETQYF.